The next 30 T cell receptor beta chains were all read from a single sample in a study of siplizumab effects on memory and regulatory T cells. The data were produced by immunoSEQ multiplex PCR, yet TCRdb's version contains in-frame clones alone and is incomplete. The sample has approximately 82,000 clones, 80% to 90% seen once; the top ten hold under 2%. The sequenced sample consisted of Tregs sorted from blood. All receptors derive from a human donor in good health.

J is TRBJ2-6 and V is TRBV11-2; D is uncertain. This CDR3 comprises 18 residues. V lost 5 bases and J 0 bases, leaving 17 bases between the germline ends. The V gene's germline CDR1 is SGHAT and CDR2 FQNNGV. The CDR3 region has the DNA TGTGCCAGCAGCCTATTACGGACGCCCGGCTCTGGGGCCAACGTCCTGACTTTC. Protein product: CASSLLRTPGSGANVLTF.

The V gene is TRBV5-1, the J gene TRBJ2-5, with a possible D match to TRBD2 (6 bases). This CDR3 spans 16 amino acids. Germline V gene lookup returns CDR1 SGHRS and CDR2 YFSETQ. Trimming cost V 4 bases and J 5 bases, with 21 bases left between them. Here the CDR3 reads CASSRLVSSEAETQYF. CDR3 DNA: TGCGCCAGCAGCCGACTAGTCTCGAGTGAAGCTGAGACCCAGTACTTC. Variable domain in full (rest from reference TRBV5-1 and TRBJ2-5): KAGVTQTPRYLIKTRGQQVTLSCSPISGHRSVSWYQQTPGQGLQFLFEYFSETQRNKGNFPGRFSGRQFSNSRSEMNVSTLELGDSALYLCASSRLVSSEAETQYFGPGTRLLVL.

V usage is TRBV5-1 and J usage is TRBJ2-3; D call uncertain. The CDR3 loop spans 17 amino acids. Germline V lookup: CDR1 SGHRS, CDR2 YFSETQ. Trimming took 1 base from V and 2 from J, leaving 17 bases between them. The CDR3 sequence: CASSLLDPPLPTDTQYF. CDR3 nucleotide sequence: TGCGCCAGCAGCTTGTTGGATCCCCCCCTCCCCACAGATACGCAGTATTTT.

The chain uses TRBV5-1 and TRBJ1-6; D is perhaps TRBD1 (5 bases). Trimming took 1 base from V and 5 from J, leaving 16 bases between them. Germline V gene data show CDR1 as SGHRS and CDR2 as YFSETQ. This CDR3 comprises 17 residues. The CDR3 is CASSLISPGRDNSPLHF. In nucleotides, the CDR3 is TGCGCCAGCAGCTTGATTTCCCCGGGACGGGATAATTCACCCCTCCACTTT.

This clone was seen only once. The chain combines TRBV15 with TRBJ1-2; 8 nucleotides line up with TRBD1. The J segment lost 4 bases and the V segment lost 4 bases, leaving 14 bases of the junction unmatched. The germline CDR1 and CDR2 sequences are LNHNV and YYDKDF (reference sequence). The CDR3 is 17 amino acids. The CDR3 is CATSTTTDREWVYGYTF. The CDR3 nucleotides are TGTGCCACCAGCACTACAACGGACAGGGAATGGGTCTATGGCTACACCTTC. Together with reference TRBV15 and TRBJ1-2, the CDR3 gives the full variable domain: DAMVIQNPRYQVTQFGKPVTLSCSQTLNHNVMYWYQQKSSQAPKLLFHYYDKDFNNEADTPDNFQSRRPNTSFCFLDIRSPGLGDTAMYLCATSTTTDREWVYGYTFGSGTRLTVV.

The chain links TRBV28 to TRBJ2-5; 9 bases match TRBD2. Trimming removed 3 bases from V and 0 bases from J; junction bases left unmatched: 5. Germline CDR1 and CDR2: MDHEN and SYDVKM. The length of the CDR3 is 16 residues. CDR3 DNA sequence: TGTGCCAGCAGTTTTCAAAGCGGGGGGTACCAAGAGACCCAGTACTTC. The encoded protein is CASSFQSGGYQETQYF.

The rearrangement uses TRBV7-9 and TRBJ1-6; weak D call: TRBD1 (5 bases). V shed 3 bases and J shed 8 bases, with 14 bases lying between them. Germline loops: CDR1 SEHNR, CDR2 FQNEAQ (reference sequence). CDR3 length: 15 amino acids. The CDR3 is CASSLGPTVYSPLHF. The CDR3 DNA follows: TGTGCCAGCAGCTTGGGACCGACGGTATATTCACCCCTCCACTTT.

The rearrangement links TRBV30 to TRBJ2-3; TRBD1 matches at 7 bases. With V trimmed by 2 bases and J by 5 bases, 7 bases remained unmatched. Per germline, CDR1 GTSNPN and CDR2 SVGIG (reference sequence). The CDR3 has 14 residues. This chain's CDR3 is CAWSYGQVGDTQYF. As DNA, the CDR3 is TGTGCCTGGAGTTATGGACAGGTGGGAGATACGCAGTATTTT.

The genes are TRBV28 and TRBJ1-1; 8 nucleotides align to TRBD1. The CDR3 contains 19 residues. V was clipped by 5 bases and J by 0 bases; unmatched bases: 17. From germline, CDR1 is MDHEN and CDR2 SYDVKM. For the CDR3, the DNA is TGTGCCAGCAGTCCACGGCGACAGGGGTCCCGGGCATTGAACACTGAAGCTTTCTTT. It encodes CASSPRRQGSRALNTEAFF. The full variable domain, its missing parts supplied by reference TRBV28 and TRBJ1-1, is DVKVTQSSRYLVKRTGEKVFLECVQDMDHENMFWYRQDPGLGLRLIYFSYDVKMKEKGDIPEGYSVSREKKERFSLILESASTNQTSMYLCASSPRRQGSRALNTEAFFGQGTRLTVV.

The chain has TRBV20-1 and TRBJ1-5; D remains ambiguous. The ends were cut back, 3 bases at V and 7 bases at J, with 7 bases in the middle. Germline CDR1 reads DFQATT; CDR2 reads SNEGSKA (reference sequence). This CDR3 comprises 11 residues. CDR3 in amino acids: CSASSGQPQHF. The CDR3 DNA sequence: TGCAGTGCTAGCTCCGGCCAGCCCCAGCATTTT.

The table lists this clone with a count of one. V gene TRBV9 combines with J gene TRBJ1-4; 8 bases agree with TRBD1. V shed 0 bases and J 3 bases; nucleotides not matched to a gene: 10. This CDR3 contains 18 residues. Per germline, CDR1 SGDLS and CDR2 YYNGEE. The CDR3 DNA sequence: TGTGCCAGCAGCGTAGACCCTGGGGGGACAGGCTCTAATGAAAAACTGTTTTTT. Protein sequence: CASSVDPGGTGSNEKLFF.

The V and J genes are TRBV19 and TRBJ1-1; D unresolved. The CDR3 totals 12 residues. The V and J ends lost 5 bases and 7 bases respectively, with 11 bases between them. From germline, CDR1 is LNHDA and CDR2 SQIVND (reference sequence). The CDR3 sequence is CASSLTGIEAFF. The CDR3 nucleotides are TGTGCCAGTAGTTTGACTGGGATTGAAGCTTTCTTT. The whole variable domain, filled in from reference TRBV19 and TRBJ1-1, reads DGGITQSPKYLFRKEGQNVTLSCEQNLNHDAMYWYRQDPGQGLRLIYYSQIVNDFQKGDIAEGYSVSREKKESFPLTVTSAQKNPTAFYLCASSLTGIEAFFGQGTRLTVV.

This chain connects TRBV5-4 to TRBJ1-2; no clear D gene. Germline V gives CDR1 SGHNT, CDR2 YYREEE (reference sequence). The CDR3 contains 12 residues. The V end lost 1 base, the J end lost 8 bases, and 9 bases lay between the germline ends. The chain's CDR3 is CASSLFGEGYTF. The CDR3 nucleotides are TGTGCCAGCAGCTTGTTCGGTGAAGGCTACACCTTC.

The V call is TRBV11-3, the J call TRBJ2-4, with no clear D. The CDR3 has 13 amino acids. Trimming left V 3 bases short and J 0 bases short, with 3 bases between. Germline loops: CDR1 SGHNT, CDR2 YENEEA. The CDR3 nucleotides are TGTGCCAGCAGCTTTGGAGCCAAAAACATTCAGTACTTC. Translating it yields CASSFGAKNIQYF.

The gene calls are TRBV15 and TRBJ1-5, with no clear D. V lost 0 bases and J 7 bases, leaving 7 bases between the germline ends. From germline, CDR1 is LNHNV and CDR2 YYDKDF (reference sequence). The CDR3 runs to 13 residues. For the CDR3, the DNA is TGTGCCACCAGCAGAGATGGGGTACAGCCCCAGCATTTT. Amino acid sequence: CATSRDGVQPQHF.

This rearrangement joins TRBV5-1 to TRBJ1-2; 8 bases line up with TRBD1. The CDR3 is made up of 14 amino acids. V gave up 2 bases and J gave up 0 bases; unmatched junction bases: 0. The germline V gene has CDR1 SGHRS and CDR2 YFSETQ. The CDR3 region is CASSLQGANYGYTF. CDR3 nucleotides: TGCGCCAGCAGCTTACAGGGGGCTAACTATGGCTACACCTTC.

This clone came up once. The chain recombines TRBV6-6 with TRBJ2-1; D gene uncertain. Deletions cut 5 bases from V and 9 bases from J, with 14 bases between. The CDR3 loop spans 13 amino acids. Per germline, CDR1 MNHNY and CDR2 SVGAGI (reference sequence). In DNA form, the CDR3 reads TGTGCCAGCAGTACCCTTACGTCCGGTGAGCAGTTCTTC. As protein: CASSTLTSGEQFF.

This sequence joins TRBV28 and TRBJ2-3; the D is unclear. This CDR3 is built from 14 residues. V lost 3 bases to trimming and J lost 2 bases, with 9 bases between them. Germline V lookup: CDR1 MDHEN, CDR2 SYDVKM. The CDR3: CASSLVTYTDTQYF. As DNA, the CDR3 is TGTGCCAGCAGTTTGGTAACATACACAGATACGCAGTATTTT. Together with reference TRBV28 and TRBJ2-3, the CDR3 gives the full variable domain: DVKVTQSSRYLVKRTGEKVFLECVQDMDHENMFWYRQDPGLGLRLIYFSYDVKMKEKGDIPEGYSVSREKKERFSLILESASTNQTSMYLCASSLVTYTDTQYFGPGTRLTVL.

This clone was picked up a small number of times. This chain joins TRBV9 and TRBJ1-1; D not certain. The CDR3 has 13 amino acids. V lost 4 bases to trimming and J lost 0 bases, with 7 bases between them. CDR1 is SGDLS and CDR2 is YYNGEE in the germline V gene. The CDR3 DNA reads as TGTGCCAGCAGCTTCGAATTGAACACTGAAGCTTTCTTT. It translates to CASSFELNTEAFF.

Here the CDR3 reads CASSVADTGELFF. CDR3 sequence (DNA): TGTGCCAGCAGCGTAGCGGACACCGGGGAGCTGTTTTTT. The V gene is TRBV9, the J gene TRBJ2-2; the D is unclear. Trimming cost V 0 bases and J 3 bases, with 3 bases left between them. The V gene's germline CDR1 is SGDLS and CDR2 YYNGEE. The length of the CDR3 is 13 residues.

V is TRBV7-9 and J is TRBJ2-1; D is uncertain. The CDR3 sequence is 10 residues long. Germline V CDR1 and CDR2: SEHNR, FQNEAQ (reference sequence). Trimming took off 4 bases at V and 5 bases at J, with 0 bases between the two ends. CDR3 region: CASSYNEQFF. The DNA for the CDR3 is TGTGCCAGCAGCTACAATGAGCAGTTCTTC. Looking up the rest from reference TRBV7-9 and TRBJ2-1 gives the full variable domain: DTGVSQNPRHKITKRGQNVTFRCDPISEHNRLYWYRQTLGQGPEFLTYFQNEAQLEKSRLLSDRFSAERPKGSFSTLEIQRTEQGDSAMYLCASSYNEQFFGPGTRLTVL.

The V call is TRBV4-2, the J call TRBJ2-3, with 7 bases lining up with TRBD2. Unmatched junction bases numbered 8, after V lost 0 bases and J lost 2 bases. Per germline, CDR1 LGHNA and CDR2 YNFKEQ. The CDR3 spans 17 residues. DNA for the CDR3: TGTGCCAGCAGCCAAGATGGGGGGGGACTTGTCACAGATACGCAGTATTTT. This encodes CASSQDGGGLVTDTQYF.

This clone was detected only once. The rearrangement uses TRBV15 and TRBJ1-2; 7 positions agree with TRBD1. CDR3 length: 14 residues. Germline V lookup: CDR1 LNHNV, CDR2 YYDKDF (reference sequence). J lost 5 bases, V lost 3 bases, and 6 bases had no gene match. CDR3 sequence: CATSREGGAYGYTF. The DNA for the CDR3 is TGTGCCACCAGCAGGGAAGGGGGCGCGTATGGCTACACCTTC.

The chain combines TRBV7-9 with TRBJ2-7; the D is unclear. V lost 1 base and J lost 2, with 9 bases in between. This CDR3 is 14 amino acids long. CDR1 is SEHNR and CDR2 is FQNEAQ in the germline V gene (reference sequence). The CDR3 DNA sequence: TGTGCCAGCAGCTTAGGTGGCCAGCCCTACGAGCAGTACTTC. The encoded protein is CASSLGGQPYEQYF.

The V and J genes are TRBV4-3 and TRBJ1-2; D not certain. The CDR3 sequence is 16 residues long. Germline V gene sequence: CDR1 LGHNA, CDR2 YSLEER. Trimming pared 0 bases from V and 7 bases from J, leaving 18 bases between. CDR3 coding DNA: TGCGCCAGCAGCCAAGATAGAGCGGGAAGGGTAGTTGGCTACACCTTC. Amino acids: CASSQDRAGRVVGYTF.

The rearrangement links TRBV5-1 to TRBJ2-3; 7 bases map to TRBD2. The CDR3 consists of 15 residues. The germline CDR1 and CDR2 sequences are SGHRS and YFSETQ. V gave up 0 bases and J gave up 6 bases; unmatched junction bases: 7. CDR3 DNA: TGCGCCAGCAGCTTGGTGGGACGGGGGGAGGATACGCAGTATTTT. Its protein is CASSLVGRGEDTQYF.

The rearrangement joins TRBV12-5 to TRBJ2-1, with 7 nucleotides matching TRBD2. Germline V CDR1 and CDR2: LGHNT, FRNRAP. V gave up 4 bases and J gave up 0 bases; unmatched junction bases: 6. The CDR3 length is 16 residues. The CDR3 DNA sequence: TGTGCTAGTGGTTCGACTAGCCGATACTCCTACAATGAGCAGTTCTTC. Residues: CASGSTSRYSYNEQFF.

This clone was detected only a few times. V usage is TRBV9 and J usage is TRBJ1-5, with D hard to call. The V end lost 0 bases, the J end lost 6 bases, and 4 bases lay between the germline ends. This CDR3 comprises 12 residues. The germline CDR1 and CDR2 sequences are SGDLS and YYNGEE. CDR3 sequence (DNA): TGTGCCAGCAGCGTAGCCAGTCAGCCCCAGCATTTT. Amino acids: CASSVASQPQHF.

This chain links TRBV27 with TRBJ2-7; D is unresolved. CDR1 is MNHEY, CDR2 SMNVEV, per germline (reference sequence). Trimming left V 6 bases short and J 3 bases short, with 12 bases between. The CDR3 is 13 amino acids. The CDR3 loop reads CASRRIDFYEQYF. CDR3 DNA sequence: TGTGCCAGCAGAAGGATAGACTTCTACGAGCAGTACTTC.

The chain uses TRBV28 and TRBJ1-3; D might be TRBD1 (6 bases). CDR1 is MDHEN, CDR2 SYDVKM, per germline. CDR3 length: 14 amino acids. The V gene lost 7 bases and the J gene lost 0 bases, with 10 bases spanning the gap. The CDR3 sequence: CASKDSYSGNTIYF. CDR3 coding DNA: TGTGCCAGCAAGGACAGCTACTCTGGAAACACCATATATTTT. Full variable domain (rest looked up from reference TRBV28 and TRBJ1-3): DVKVTQSSRYLVKRTGEKVFLECVQDMDHENMFWYRQDPGLGLRLIYFSYDVKMKEKGDIPEGYSVSREKKERFSLILESASTNQTSMYLCASKDSYSGNTIYFGEGSWLTVV.